This T cell receptor beta chain appears in the sequencing data of a study of regulatory T cells in long-lasting Graves disease. Combining iRepertoire HTBI primers with Arm-PCR of CDR3 regions, the authors built TCR beta libraries. TCRdb ran MiXCR on the multiplex PCR reads and lists one entry per CDR3 protein. Seen here are about 440,000 distinct CDR3 sequences, approximately 16% observed once, and the top ten hold roughly 10%. The germline V gene has CDR1 MNHEY and CDR2 SMNVEV (reference sequence). V dropped 6 bases and J dropped 2; count of bases not matched to a gene: 4. The CDR3 runs 14 residues. Notes on the study in general: With persistent disease, TRBV28, TRBJ1-2 and TRBJ2-5 were the favored segments. Newly diagnosed Graves' patients exceeded persistent ones in TCR diversity.

The sample holds many counts of this clonotype. Its antigen is currently unknown. Specified time point: newly diagnosed GD, antithyroid drugs for less than 3 months. TCR sequences were obtained from RNA taken from PBMCs. These same data were also listed under a study on T cells in Graves' hyperthyroidism and ophthalmopathy. That source adds: Primed by the HTBI set, a first-round RT-PCR was run on the TCR CDR3. Blood samples included most of the expanded thyroid clonotypes exceeding 0.001.

This clonotype originated in a woman aged 30 to 39 with Graves disease. Specimen: peripheral blood mononuclear cells (PBMCs), collected at new diagnosis, from a patient treated with antithyroid drugs. The chain recombines TRBV27 with TRBJ2-1, with TRBD1 identical over 7 bases. This chain's CDR3 is CASSTGATYNEQFF. DNA for the CDR3: TGTGCCAGCAGCACAGGGGCTACCTACAATGAGCAGTTCTTC.